These T cell receptor beta chains were read from a single sample in a study of cytomegalovirus exposure and HLA in healthy donors. Using immunoSEQ multiplex PCR, the repertoire was profiled, and TCRdb retains in-frame clones only, with some absent. The table includes 130,000 to 150,000 clones, roughly three quarters detected once. Input material: PBMCs. The receptors derive from a female donor in good health and CMV-seronegative. The CDR3 runs from the conserved cysteine through the conserved F or W. D genes are given only for firm matches. The size entry is marked missing in some rows and otherwise reads once, few, many or a size class.

V gene: TRBV5-1
J gene: TRBJ2-1
CDR3 length: 14
D gene: TRBD2
clone size: NA
CDR3 DNA: TGCGCCAGCGGGGGGGTAGGGAGTGCGGGAGAGCAGTTCTTC
CDR3 protein: CASGGVGSAGEQFF

V gene: TRBV5-4
J gene: TRBJ2-2
CDR3 length: 15
D gene: TRBD2
clone size: NA
CDR3 DNA: TGTGCCAGCAGCTCGGGACTAGTTGACACCGGGGAGCTGTTTTTT
CDR3 protein: CASSSGLVDTGELFF

V gene: TRBV28
J gene: TRBJ1-6
CDR3 length: 16
D gene: NA
clone size: once
CDR3 DNA: TGTGCCAGCAGTTTGGACAGACTTGACTATAATTCACCCCTCCACTTT
CDR3 protein: CASSLDRLDYNSPLHF

V gene: TRBV28
J gene: TRBJ2-7
CDR3 length: 14
D gene: TRBD1
clone size: NA
CDR3 DNA: TGTGCCAGCAGCCTCTGGGACAGCTCCTACGAGCAGTACTTC
CDR3 protein: CASSLWDSSYEQYF

V gene: TRBV25-1
J gene: TRBJ1-6
CDR3 length: 17
D gene: NA
clone size: once
CDR3 DNA: TGTGCCAGCAGTGAATTACAGGGTGTGGCCCTTAATTCACCCCTCCACTTT
CDR3 protein: CASSELQGVALNSPLHF

V gene: TRBV7-9
J gene: TRBJ2-7
CDR3 length: 15
D gene: NA
clone size: NA
CDR3 DNA: TGTGCCAGCAGCTCCGACAAGACTACACCCTACGAGCAGTACTTC
CDR3 protein: CASSSDKTTPYEQYF

V gene: TRBV6-1
J gene: TRBJ1-1
CDR3 length: 12
D gene: NA
clone size: few
CDR3 DNA: TGTGCCAGCGGCATTCGAGAAGGGGAAACTTTCTTT
CDR3 protein: CASGIREGETFF

V gene: TRBV19
J gene: TRBJ1-2
CDR3 length: 12
D gene: NA
clone size: NA
CDR3 DNA: TGTGCCAGTAATCAGGGGATGGGTGGCTACACCTTC
CDR3 protein: CASNQGMGGYTF

V gene: TRBV9
J gene: TRBJ2-1
CDR3 length: 17
D gene: TRBD2
clone size: NA
CDR3 DNA: TGTGCCAGCAGCGTGGCGCAGGGCGGGACTAGTCTGAGCGAGCAGTTCTTC
CDR3 protein: CASSVAQGGTSLSEQFF

V gene: TRBV5-6
J gene: TRBJ2-2
CDR3 length: 13
D gene: NA
clone size: NA
CDR3 DNA: TGTGCCAGCAGCCCTGCGGTAGCCGGGGAGCTGTTTTTT
CDR3 protein: CASSPAVAGELFF

V gene: TRBV28
J gene: TRBJ1-5
CDR3 length: 15
D gene: TRBD1
clone size: NA
CDR3 DNA: TGTGCCAGCAGTTTGCCCGGACAGGGCGGACAGCCCCAGCATTTT
CDR3 protein: CASSLPGQGGQPQHF

V gene: TRBV6-1
J gene: TRBJ1-5
CDR3 length: 14
D gene: TRBD1
clone size: few
CDR3 DNA: TGTGCCAGCGTATCTGGACAGGGAGGCCAGCCCCAGCATTTT
CDR3 protein: CASVSGQGGQPQHF

V gene: TRBV9
J gene: TRBJ2-3
CDR3 length: 13
D gene: NA
clone size: NA
CDR3 DNA: TGTGCCAGCAGCGTAGCGGTGGCAGATACGCAGTATTTT
CDR3 protein: CASSVAVADTQYF

V gene: TRBV5-4
J gene: TRBJ2-2
CDR3 length: 17
D gene: TRBD1
clone size: NA
CDR3 DNA: TGTGCCAGCAGTAAGAGCCCCGGGACAGGGAGCACCGGGGAGCTGTTTTTT
CDR3 protein: CASSKSPGTGSTGELFF

V gene: TRBV10-3
J gene: TRBJ1-1
CDR3 length: 12
D gene: NA
clone size: NA
CDR3 DNA: TGTGCCATCGGGGGGGTCCTAACTGAAGCTTTCTTT
CDR3 protein: CAIGGVLTEAFF

V gene: TRBV4-3
J gene: TRBJ1-3
CDR3 length: 16
D gene: NA
clone size: NA
CDR3 DNA: TGCGCCAGCAGCCAAGAAGGAGGGTTCCGTGGAAACACCATATATTTT
CDR3 protein: CASSQEGGFRGNTIYF

V gene: TRBV4-3
J gene: TRBJ2-3
CDR3 length: 14
D gene: NA
clone size: few
CDR3 DNA: TGCGCCAGCAGCCCAAGCACTAGCACAGATACGCAGTATTTT
CDR3 protein: CASSPSTSTDTQYF

V gene: TRBV9
J gene: TRBJ2-7
CDR3 length: 15
D gene: TRBD1
clone size: NA
CDR3 DNA: TGTGCCAGCAGCGTAGGGACAGGGTCTTCCTACGAGCAGTACTTC
CDR3 protein: CASSVGTGSSYEQYF

V gene: TRBV28
J gene: TRBJ2-7
CDR3 length: 15
D gene: NA
clone size: NA
CDR3 DNA: TGTGCCAGCAGTTTATCGGGGGGCCGCTCCTACGAGCAGTACTTC
CDR3 protein: CASSLSGGRSYEQYF

V gene: TRBV6-6
J gene: TRBJ2-7
CDR3 length: 15
D gene: NA
clone size: NA
CDR3 DNA: TGTGCCAGCAGTTATCAGCGTAACGGCTCCTACGAGCAGTACTTC
CDR3 protein: CASSYQRNGSYEQYF

V gene: TRBV5-6
J gene: TRBJ1-2
CDR3 length: 14
D gene: NA
clone size: NA
CDR3 DNA: TGTGCCAGCAGCTTCGGGGGGATGATCTATGGCTACCCCTTC
CDR3 protein: CASSFGGMIYGYPF

V gene: TRBV27
J gene: TRBJ2-1
CDR3 length: 15
D gene: TRBD2
clone size: NA
CDR3 DNA: TGTGCCAGCAGAAGGACTAGCGGGATATACAATGAGCAGTTCTTC
CDR3 protein: CASRRTSGIYNEQFF

V gene: TRBV16
J gene: TRBJ1-1
CDR3 length: 15
D gene: NA
clone size: few
CDR3 DNA: TGTGCCAGCAGCCAATCGCAGCGGTTGAACACTGAAGCTTTCTTT
CDR3 protein: CASSQSQRLNTEAFF

V gene: TRBV9
J gene: TRBJ2-7
CDR3 length: 14
D gene: NA
clone size: NA
CDR3 DNA: TGTGCCAGCAGCATACAGGGGACTTCCTACGAGCAGTACTTC
CDR3 protein: CASSIQGTSYEQYF

V gene: TRBV7-3
J gene: TRBJ2-1
CDR3 length: 14
D gene: TRBD2
clone size: NA
CDR3 DNA: TGTGCCAGCAGCCCTAGCGGGAGCACCGGTGAGCAGTTCTTC
CDR3 protein: CASSPSGSTGEQFF

V gene: TRBV5-1
J gene: TRBJ2-5
CDR3 length: 14
D gene: TRBD2
clone size: NA
CDR3 DNA: TGCGCCAGCTCAATTCAAGCGGGGAAAGAGACCCAGTACTTC
CDR3 protein: CASSIQAGKETQYF

V gene: TRBV9
J gene: TRBJ1-1
CDR3 length: 18
D gene: TRBD1
clone size: once
CDR3 DNA: TGTGCCAGCAGCGTAGGTATTATGGCAGGGGGCCAGAACACTGAAGCTTTCTTT
CDR3 protein: CASSVGIMAGGQNTEAFF

V gene: TRBV5-1
J gene: TRBJ1-1
CDR3 length: 15
D gene: NA
clone size: NA
CDR3 DNA: TGCGCCAGCAGCCCGCTCGGGGGGCGAGGCACTGAAGCTTTCTTT
CDR3 protein: CASSPLGGRGTEAFF

V gene: TRBV28
J gene: TRBJ2-7
CDR3 length: 15
D gene: TRBD2
clone size: NA
CDR3 DNA: TGTGCCAGCAGTTCCCCTGCTAGCGGGAGTAACGAGCAGTACTTC
CDR3 protein: CASSSPASGSNEQYF

V gene: TRBV6-6
J gene: TRBJ1-4
CDR3 length: 16
D gene: TRBD1
clone size: few
CDR3 DNA: TGTGCCAGCAGTTACTTCGCAGGGGGCCCTAATGAAAAACTGTTTTTT
CDR3 protein: CASSYFAGGPNEKLFF

V gene: TRBV5-1
J gene: TRBJ1-1
CDR3 length: 14
D gene: NA
clone size: NA
CDR3 DNA: TGCGCCAGCAGCTGGGAACAGGTACCCTCAGAGGCTTTCTTT
CDR3 protein: CASSWEQVPSEAFF

V gene: TRBV28
J gene: TRBJ1-5
CDR3 length: 16
D gene: TRBD1
clone size: NA
CDR3 DNA: TGTGCCAGCAGTTCCATCGGACAGGGGGCTAACCAGCCCCAGCATTTT
CDR3 protein: CASSSIGQGANQPQHF

V gene: TRBV6-5
J gene: TRBJ1-1
CDR3 length: 13
D gene: NA
clone size: few
CDR3 DNA: TGTGCCAGCAGATACCAGGGGAGGGACTTAGCTTTCTTT
CDR3 protein: CASRYQGRDLAFF

V gene: TRBV7-8
J gene: TRBJ1-5
CDR3 length: 15
D gene: TRBD1
clone size: NA
CDR3 DNA: TGTGCCAGCAGCTCGCAGGGGGTAACAAATCAGCCCCAGCATTTT
CDR3 protein: CASSSQGVTNQPQHF

V gene: TRBV7-3
J gene: TRBJ1-5
CDR3 length: 13
D gene: NA
clone size: NA
CDR3 DNA: TGTGCCAGCAGCTTAACCCAGGGGTCGCCCCAGCATTTT
CDR3 protein: CASSLTQGSPQHF

V gene: TRBV5-1
J gene: TRBJ2-1
CDR3 length: 15
D gene: NA
clone size: NA
CDR3 DNA: TGCGCCAGCAGCCAGACGATAGCGGACCGGGGTGAGCAGTTCTTC
CDR3 protein: CASSQTIADRGEQFF

V gene: TRBV28
J gene: TRBJ1-2
CDR3 length: 12
D gene: TRBD1
clone size: NA
CDR3 DNA: TGTGCCAGTATCACAGGGGGCTATGGCTACACCTTC
CDR3 protein: CASITGGYGYTF

V gene: TRBV6-5
J gene: TRBJ1-1
CDR3 length: 15
D gene: TRBD1
clone size: NA
CDR3 DNA: TGTGCCAGCAGTCCGGGACAGGGGTGGGACACTGAAGCTTTCTTT
CDR3 protein: CASSPGQGWDTEAFF

V gene: TRBV4-2
J gene: TRBJ2-3
CDR3 length: 17
D gene: NA
clone size: NA
CDR3 DNA: TGTGCCAGCAGCCTTTACCGTTTAACGGGGGGCACAGATACGCAGTATTTT
CDR3 protein: CASSLYRLTGGTDTQYF

V gene: TRBV6-6
J gene: TRBJ1-2
CDR3 length: 14
D gene: NA
clone size: once
CDR3 DNA: TGTGCCAGCAGCAAGGACAGTACATCGGGAGGCTACACCTTC
CDR3 protein: CASSKDSTSGGYTF

V gene: TRBV4-3
J gene: TRBJ2-4
CDR3 length: 17
D gene: TRBD1
clone size: NA
CDR3 DNA: TGCGCCAGCAGCCAAGAGGCACAGGGGGCCGGTCGGAACATTCAGTACTTC
CDR3 protein: CASSQEAQGAGRNIQYF

V gene: TRBV11-1
J gene: TRBJ2-1
CDR3 length: 16
D gene: NA
clone size: NA
CDR3 DNA: TGTGCCAGCAGCTTCCCAAGGGGAATCGCCTACAATGAGCAGTTCTTC
CDR3 protein: CASSFPRGIAYNEQFF

V gene: TRBV30
J gene: TRBJ2-2
CDR3 length: 14
D gene: NA
clone size: many
CDR3 DNA: TGTGCCTGGTCCCGGGACTTGGGGACCGGGGAGCTGTTTTTT
CDR3 protein: CAWSRDLGTGELFF

V gene: TRBV30
J gene: TRBJ2-3
CDR3 length: 14
D gene: NA
clone size: NA
CDR3 DNA: TGTGCCTGGAGTGCAGGGCGGCCCCCAGATACGCAGTATTTT
CDR3 protein: CAWSAGRPPDTQYF

V gene: TRBV7-9
J gene: TRBJ1-6
CDR3 length: 14
D gene: NA
clone size: few
CDR3 DNA: TGTGCCAGCAGCCAGGACAACAATAATTCACCCCTCCACTTT
CDR3 protein: CASSQDNNNSPLHF

V gene: TRBV7-9
J gene: TRBJ2-3
CDR3 length: 15
D gene: TRBD1
clone size: NA
CDR3 DNA: TGTGCCAGCAGTAAAATACAGGGGGATACAGATACGCAGTATTTT
CDR3 protein: CASSKIQGDTDTQYF

V gene: TRBV2
J gene: TRBJ2-3
CDR3 length: 15
D gene: TRBD2
clone size: NA
CDR3 DNA: TGTGCCAGCAGTGCCGGACTAGCCCTCGGGGATACGCAGTATTTT
CDR3 protein: CASSAGLALGDTQYF

V gene: TRBV5-6
J gene: TRBJ1-2
CDR3 length: 14
D gene: TRBD1
clone size: NA
CDR3 DNA: TGTGCCAGCAGCTCCTGGGACAGTGACTATGGCTACACCTTC
CDR3 protein: CASSSWDSDYGYTF

V gene: TRBV7-2
J gene: TRBJ2-4
CDR3 length: 13
D gene: NA
clone size: NA
CDR3 DNA: TGTGCCAGCAGCTCCCCGGTGTTAAACATTCAGTACTTC
CDR3 protein: CASSSPVLNIQYF

V gene: TRBV29-1
J gene: TRBJ1-1
CDR3 length: 13
D gene: NA
clone size: NA
CDR3 DNA: TGCAGCGCTCGCCGGGACAAGAACACTGAAGCTTTCTTT
CDR3 protein: CSARRDKNTEAFF

V gene: TRBV7-9
J gene: TRBJ2-2
CDR3 length: 17
D gene: TRBD2
clone size: NA
CDR3 DNA: TGTGCCAGCAGCTTAGCCCCCAGCGGGAGGAGAACCGGGGAGCTGTTTTTT
CDR3 protein: CASSLAPSGRRTGELFF

V gene: TRBV27
J gene: TRBJ2-3
CDR3 length: 14
D gene: TRBD2
clone size: once
CDR3 DNA: TGTGCCAGCAGTTTCGAGCTAGCGGAAGATACGCAGTATTTT
CDR3 protein: CASSFELAEDTQYF

V gene: TRBV27
J gene: TRBJ2-5
CDR3 length: 15
D gene: NA
clone size: NA
CDR3 DNA: TGTGCCAGCCCGGAGCTAGCACCCATGGGGGAGACCCAGTACTTC
CDR3 protein: CASPELAPMGETQYF

V gene: TRBV19
J gene: TRBJ2-7
CDR3 length: 13
D gene: NA
clone size: once
CDR3 DNA: TGTGCCAGTAGTATCAATCTAGGGGGCGAGCAGTACTTC
CDR3 protein: CASSINLGGEQYF

V gene: TRBV28
J gene: TRBJ1-5
CDR3 length: 14
D gene: NA
clone size: once
CDR3 DNA: TGTGCCAGCAGTTTGGACGGGGGCAATCAGCCCCAGCATTTT
CDR3 protein: CASSLDGGNQPQHF

V gene: TRBV29-1
J gene: TRBJ1-5
CDR3 length: 12
D gene: TRBD1
clone size: few
CDR3 DNA: TGCAGCGTCGGGACAGCTAATCAGCCCCAGCATTTT
CDR3 protein: CSVGTANQPQHF

V gene: TRBV25-1
J gene: TRBJ1-1
CDR3 length: 17
D gene: NA
clone size: NA
CDR3 DNA: TGTGCCAGCAGTTCACGGGGGGGGCTCTGGGTGAACACTGAAGCTTTCTTT
CDR3 protein: CASSSRGGLWVNTEAFF

V gene: TRBV2
J gene: TRBJ2-5
CDR3 length: 15
D gene: TRBD2
clone size: NA
CDR3 DNA: TGTGCCAGCAGTGGGCGCGCGGGGGGCGGGAAGACCCAGTACTTC
CDR3 protein: CASSGRAGGGKTQYF

V gene: TRBV11-1
J gene: TRBJ2-7
CDR3 length: 14
D gene: NA
clone size: NA
CDR3 DNA: TGTGCCAGCAGTCTCCCTGTTGGCGGGCACGAGCAGTACTTC
CDR3 protein: CASSLPVGGHEQYF